The T cell receptor (beta chain) described here comes from a study of graft-versus-host responses after intestinal transplantation. The ends lost 5 bases at V and 3 bases at J; junction bases unmatched: 6. The germline V gene encodes CDR1 LGHNT and CDR2 FRNRAP. This CDR3 has 14 amino acids. Sequencing used immunoSEQ multiplex PCR; TCRdb keeps in-frame clones, though not all of them. The table shows 65,000 to 85,000 clones, with roughly 89% occurring only once. Sequencing was performed on bone marrow, taken approximately 100 weeks after intestinal transplantation. The source of this sequence is a human patient who received an intestinal transplant, so some T cells may come from the graft donor. The chain couples TRBV12-5 to TRBJ1-1; the match to TRBD1 covers 7 bases. Here the CDR3 DNA reads TGTGCTAGTGGTCCGGACAGGTGGGACACTGAAGCTTTCTTT. Translating it yields CASGPDRWDTEAFF. Full variable domain (remainder filled in from reference TRBV12-5 and TRBJ1-1): DARVTQTPRHKVTEMGQEVTMRCQPILGHNTVFWYRQTMMQGLELLAYFRNRAPLDDSGMPKDRFSAEMPDATLATLKIQPSEPRDSAVYFCASGPDRWDTEAFFGQGTRLTVV.